Below, one T cell receptor beta chain is given with its context. CDR3 size: 16 residues. V gave up 2 bases and J gave up 1 base, with 13 bases separating them. Per the germline V gene, CDR1 is SGHRS and CDR2 is YFSETQ. The data originate from a study of blood T cell repertoires in COVID-19. The protocol was immunoSEQ multiplex PCR, while the TCRdb copy is restricted to in-frame clones and leaves out a portion. This sample has some 42,000 clones, with 77% found just once. The clonotype originates from a woman aged 70-85 years with acute or convalescent COVID-19. Sequencing was performed on peripheral blood. The chain employs TRBV5-1 and TRBJ1-3, with D unclear. Here the CDR3 reads CASSLGGLSSGNTIYF. The CDR3 DNA reads TGCGCCAGCAGCTTAGGAGGGTTATCATCTGGAAACACCATATATTTT.